The sequence of this T cell receptor beta chain was determined in a study of vaccination and CD4 T cells after COVID-19. On the study more broadly: Post-COVID samples had a sampling time that fell a median around 93 days after diagnosis (range 35 to 161).

CDR1 and CDR2 from the germline V gene are DFQATT and SNEGSKA (reference sequence). Unmatched junction bases numbered 10, after V lost 3 bases and J lost 3 bases. The CDR3 contains 15 residues. To note about this clonotype: The antigen remains unidentified.

The treatment here: approximately 9-day PBMC culture with coronavirus spike peptide pools or control peptides (ViraFEST assay). A half-volume replacement of the medium with fresh IL-2 medium was performed on days 3 and 7. General study points: From approximately 23 to 38, the median of SARS-CoV-2-reactive clonotypes rose without reaching significance. Looking at convalescent patients, a median approximately 86% of reactive clones were present only post-vaccination.

The Oncomine TCR Beta short-read assay was applied to DNA of cultured CD4+ T cells. Each CDR3 protein gets one entry after TCRdb re-called the PCR reads with MiXCR. The sample consists of around 14,000 distinct CDR3 sequences, around 53% of them appearing once. The specimen was CD4+ T cells from blood, cultured in vitro. This clonotype was sampled from a human donor who had recovered from COVID-19. The chain carries TRBV20-1 and TRBJ1-1; 7 positions agree with TRBD1. CDR3 sequence (DNA): TGCAGTGCTAGTGGGGGACAGCTAGGGGACACTGAAGCTTTCTTT. This sequence encodes CSASGGQLGDTEAFF.